This paragraph covers one T cell receptor (beta chain) sequence. This clone was observed a handful of times. This clone's antigen is unknown. Per-base quality was not reported, and no clone a single base away is much larger than it. The tumor samples were collected prior to definitive surgery or chemotherapy. Genomic DNA extraction was performed by the MD Anderson Biospecimen Extraction Resource, and TCR sequencing was carried out by the MD Anderson Cancer Genomics Laboratory. The data originate from a study of high-grade serous ovarian cancer treatment subgroups (dated by TCRdb to about 2021). A note on the overall study: A mean of roughly 14,000 reads and 7,494 unique TCR beta rearrangements per sample was generated by sequencing. The study examined TCR beta repertoires in high-grade serous ovarian cancer patients who were grouped under a laparoscopic triage algorithm by complete gross resection or by neoadjuvant chemotherapy response. The cohort comprised roughly 30 patients: around 10 with no residual disease after primary surgery (R0), around 10 excellent NACT responders, and around 10 poor NACT responders. In total there were roughly 82 samples, since every patient provided one primary tumor sample and two metastatic tumor samples.

The research as a whole found: Tumors from the same patient had repertoire similarity ranging from roughly 0.11 to 0.85, while tumors from different patients showed almost no similarity. Neoantigen level correlated positively with TCR clonal relatedness, and copy number variation and mutation load from whole-genome sequencing showed a positive trend with TCR clonal relatedness. The TCR repertoire analyses centered on CDR3, and CDR1 and CDR2 were not analyzed. Spatial information was not captured by bulk tumor TCR sequencing, so insight into HGSC tumor complexity and diversity was limited.

Including the terminal cysteine and phenylalanine, the CDR3 comprises 14 residues. Only the CDR3 region is kept as DNA, spanning 42 bases read in frame from base 1. V is clipped by 5 bases and J by 2 bases, and the sequence between their germline boundaries is 9 bases long. Taken from the germline V gene (reference sequence), the CDR1 and CDR2 loops are SEHNR and FQNEAQ. The 90 or so tumor samples were subjected to high-throughput TCR profiling using ImmunoSEQ. Concerning the study's data processing: Repertoire diversity metrics included richness (unique productive sequences), clonality, evenness and relatedness; Bhattacharyya coefficient assessed similarity between samples. Conclusions stayed consistent in a sensitivity analysis that left out TCRs with fewer than two reads. TCRdb's version of the immuneACCESS table is confined to in-frame rearrangements and falls short of the full clone set. An unresolved V gene accounts for under half of the shortfall where checked; the remainder is of unknown origin. Clone size and V and J calls were adopted from that table, with D and trimming inferred from the DNA. This sample lists roughly 12,000 clones; 75% to 90% were detected once. The top ten clonotypes cover under 8% of the sample.

The sequenced material came from tumor tissue. The chain joins TRBV7-9 to TRBJ2-2; the D region possibly corresponds to TRBD1 (6 bases align). This TCR was sampled from a human donor with high-grade serous ovarian cancer. The CDR3 protein sequence reads: CASSRTANTGELFF. The nucleotides are TGTGCCAGCAGCAGGACAGCAAACACCGGGGAGCTGTTTTTT.